This passage covers 28 T cell receptor beta chains from one sample sequenced in a study of shared clonotypes between healthy human individuals. Measured with immunoSEQ multiplex PCR; TCRdb has only the in-frame clones, and not every one. The sample yields millions of clones, 85% to 95% seen once. Positively selected for CCR7, the CD45RO-negative cells used as naive CD8 cells excluded terminally differentiated effector memory CD45RA+ cells. Sample: naive CD8+ T cells sorted from blood. These receptors all come from a man aged 18 to 30 in good health.

To note about this clone: Other DNA sequences in this specimen translate into the identical CDR3. This chain connects TRBV6-1 to TRBJ2-7, with D hard to call. This CDR3 spans 10 amino acids. Germline V gene data show CDR1 as MNHNS and CDR2 as SASEGT. Trimming stripped 4 bases from V and 4 bases from J, with 2 bases between. CDR3 in DNA: TGTGCCAGCAGTGGGTACGAGCAGTACTTC. Translated, it gives CASSGYEQYF.

The CDR3 loop reads CASSDWENEQFF. The CDR3 DNA sequence: TGTGCCAGCAGTGACTGGGAGAATGAGCAGTTCTTC. V and J are TRBV25-1 and TRBJ2-1; D possibly corresponds to TRBD2 (5 bases). Germline CDR1 MGHDK, CDR2 SYGVNS. Deletions cut 3 bases from V and 7 bases from J, with 7 bases between. CDR3 length: 12 residues. The full variable domain, completed using reference TRBV25-1 and TRBJ2-1, is EADIYQTPRYLVIGTGKKITLECSQTMGHDKMYWYQQDPGMELHLIHYSYGVNSTEKGDLSSESTVSRIRTEHFPLTLESARPSHTSQYLCASSDWENEQFFGPGTRLTVL.

Only one count was recorded for this clone. The chain has TRBV19 and TRBJ2-1; 7 nucleotides match TRBD1. Looked up from germline, CDR1 is LNHDA and CDR2 is SQIVND (reference sequence). This CDR3 region has 14 residues. V lost 9 bases and J lost 6; bases outside the gene matches: 11. CDR3 nucleotide sequence: TGTGCCAGCCTAAAGGCCGGGGACAGCAATGAGCAGTTCTTC. Translated, it gives CASLKAGDSNEQFF.

The chain has TRBV28 and TRBJ2-7; D is perhaps TRBD2 (6 bases). Germline-derived CDR1 and CDR2 are MDHEN and SYDVKM. CDR3 length equals 15 residues. V was cut by 4 bases and J by 0 bases, with 13 bases left in between. The CDR3 loop reads CASSSLRGSSYEQYF. CDR3 DNA: TGTGCCAGCAGTTCCCTTCGGGGGAGCTCCTACGAGCAGTACTTC.

This chain joins TRBV29-1 and TRBJ2-1; D is unclear. V shed 3 bases and J shed 4 bases, with 25 bases lying between them. This CDR3 is 18 amino acids long. The germline gives CDR1 SQVTM, CDR2 ANQGSEA. The CDR3 sequence is CSVEIAPLVPTFYNEQFF. The CDR3 coding sequence is TGCAGCGTTGAGATAGCCCCTCTTGTTCCTACTTTTTACAATGAGCAGTTCTTC.

The chain uses TRBV30 and TRBJ1-2; D is ambiguous. V lost 3 bases, J lost 1 base, and 18 bases lay in between. Germline CDR1 reads GTSNPN; CDR2 reads SVGIG (reference sequence). This CDR3 contains 16 residues. In DNA, the CDR3 is TGTGCCTGGAGCTTGGCCGGCGGCACTTATAACTATGGCTACACCTTC. It translates to CAWSLAGGTYNYGYTF.

This clone came up once. The J gene is TRBJ2-5, the V gene TRBV5-1; D is ambiguous. The CDR3 consists of 13 residues. In germline, CDR1 is SGHRS, CDR2 YFSETQ. The ends were cut back, 4 bases at V and 0 bases at J, with 7 bases in the middle. DNA of the CDR3: TGCGCCAGCAGCCCGACTCACCAAGAGACCCAGTACTTC. Encoded protein: CASSPTHQETQYF.

The chain links TRBV30 to TRBJ1-2; possibly TRBD1 for D (5 bases). Trimming took 1 base from V and 7 from J, leaving 16 bases between them. This CDR3 contains 14 residues. Germline CDR1 and CDR2: GTSNPN and SVGIG (reference sequence). The CDR3 region is CAWSAVTVISGYTF. The CDR3 bases are TGTGCCTGGAGTGCGGTGACAGTAATCTCTGGCTACACCTTC.

This chain links TRBV7-2 with TRBJ2-1; 7 bases are shared with TRBD2. This CDR3 spans 14 amino acids. The V and J ends lost 0 bases and 6 bases, in that order; junction bases with no gene match: 2. The germline CDR1 and CDR2 sequences are SGHTA and FQGNSA. CDR3 sequence (DNA): TGTGCCAGCAGCTTAGCTCGGACTAGCAATGAGCAGTTCTTC. Protein sequence: CASSLARTSNEQFF.

V is TRBV7-9 and J is TRBJ1-1; D possibly corresponds to TRBD1 (5 bases). The CDR3 length is 14 residues. In germline, CDR1 is SEHNR, CDR2 FQNEAQ (reference sequence). Trimming pared 5 bases from V and 3 bases from J, leaving 13 bases between. As DNA, the CDR3 is TGTGCCAGCAGCCGTTCTGACAGCTACACTGAAGCTTTCTTT. This translates into CASSRSDSYTEAFF.

The chain combines TRBV9 with TRBJ1-1; 9 positions match TRBD1. V lost 0 bases and J lost 7; bases outside the gene matches: 4. Germline V gives CDR1 SGDLS, CDR2 YYNGEE. The CDR3 is made up of 14 amino acids. CDR3 coding DNA: TGTGCCAGCAGCGTAGGAGGGACAGGGAATGAAGCTTTCTTT. It translates to CASSVGGTGNEAFF.

The gene calls are TRBV2 and TRBJ2-3; possible D gene TRBD2, 6 bases. The CDR3 spans 15 residues. Trimming cost V 7 bases and J 3 bases, with 17 bases left between them. Germline CDR1 and CDR2: SNHLY and FYNNEI. The CDR3, as DNA: TGTGCCAGCACCGAAGGGAGGCAATGGACAGATACGCAGTATTTT. Translating gives CASTEGRQWTDTQYF.

This clone has just one count. The genes are TRBV7-4 and TRBJ1-2; D is perhaps TRBD1 (5 bases). The V end was cut by 5 bases, the J end by 3 bases, with 19 bases between. The germline CDR1 and CDR2 sequences are SGHVT and SQSDAQ. This CDR3 has 16 amino acids. In DNA, the CDR3 is TGTGCCAGCAGCCGAGGGGCGGGACGGAAGTACTATGGCTACACCTTC. Protein product: CASSRGAGRKYYGYTF. Drawing the rest from reference TRBV7-4 and TRBJ1-2, the complete variable domain is GAGVSQSPRYKVAKRGRDVALRCDSISGHVTLYWYRQTLGQGSEVLTYSQSDAQRDKSGRPSGRFSAERPERSVSTLKIQRTEQGDSAVYLCASSRGAGRKYYGYTFGSGTRLTVV.

The V call is TRBV6-6, the J call TRBJ2-5, with D perhaps assigned TRBD1 or TRBD2 (5 bases each). Germline values: CDR1 MNHNY, CDR2 SVGAGI (reference sequence). Trimming left V 2 bases short and J 1 base short, with 8 bases between. The CDR3 runs to 14 residues. CDR3 protein: CASSYPGPQETQYF. The CDR3 DNA follows: TGTGCCAGCAGTTACCCGGGGCCCCAAGAGACCCAGTACTTC.

The chain carries TRBV6-6 and TRBJ2-5; tentative D call: TRBD1 (6 bases). CDR1 is MNHNY, CDR2 SVGAGI, per germline (reference sequence). Trimming cost V 8 bases and J 11 bases, with 15 bases left between them. The CDR3 length is 11 residues. The CDR3 loop reads CASVTGQSQYF. The CDR3, as DNA: TGTGCCAGCGTCACCGGACAGTCTCAGTACTTC.

This clone was counted only a few times. Other nucleotide sequences in the sample specify the same CDR3. The rearrangement uses TRBV27 and TRBJ2-7; the D gene is possibly TRBD2 (5 bases). Between the trimmed V and J ends, which lost 5 bases and 1 base, there was a span of 9 bases. The CDR3 loop spans 13 amino acids. CDR1 and CDR2 from the germline V gene are MNHEY and SMNVEV (reference sequence). The CDR3 is CASSPGLSYEQYF. The DNA for the CDR3 is TGTGCCAGCAGTCCGGGGTTGTCCTACGAGCAGTACTTC.

The V call is TRBV11-2, the J call TRBJ2-3; D not resolved. V was pared by 0 bases and J by 6 bases, with 13 bases between. The CDR3 loop spans 15 amino acids. Germline V CDR1 and CDR2: SGHAT, FQNNGV. The CDR3 region is CASSLEPDTRDTQYF. DNA for the CDR3: TGTGCCAGCAGCTTAGAACCCGACACCCGGGATACGCAGTATTTT.

CDR3 sequence reads: CGPSGGAVTGELFF. DNA of the CDR3: TGTGGCCCTAGCGGGGGGGCCGTCACCGGGGAGCTGTTTTTT. V usage is TRBV19 and J usage is TRBJ2-2, with 12 bases fitting TRBD2. The CDR3 consists of 14 residues. Germline lookup yields CDR1 LNHDA and CDR2 SQIVND (reference sequence).

The chain is built from TRBV7-9 and TRBJ2-1; 8 bases are shared with TRBD2. Germline assignment: CDR1 SEHNR and CDR2 FQNEAQ (reference sequence). Trimming removed 1 base from V and 0 bases from J; junction bases left unmatched: 5. The CDR3 length is 17 residues. CDR3 sequence: CASSLDASGYSYNEQFF. The DNA for the CDR3 is TGTGCCAGCAGCTTAGATGCTAGCGGGTACTCCTACAATGAGCAGTTCTTC.

The chain is built from TRBV5-1 and TRBJ1-1, with no clear D. This CDR3 comprises 14 residues. Trimming stripped 4 bases from V and 0 bases from J, with 10 bases between. Germline V gives CDR1 SGHRS, CDR2 YFSETQ. CDR3 residues: CASSADGLNTEAFF. CDR3 bases: TGCGCCAGCAGCGCCGACGGACTGAACACTGAAGCTTTCTTT.

V is TRBV9 and J is TRBJ1-2; the D gene is possibly TRBD1 (6 bases). This CDR3 comprises 15 residues. The germline V gene has CDR1 SGDLS and CDR2 YYNGEE. Deletions cut 4 bases from V and 4 bases from J, with 17 bases between. The CDR3 DNA sequence: TGTGCCAGCAGCTCTTGGGCAGGGGCGGGCTATGGCTACACCTTC. Translating it yields CASSSWAGAGYGYTF.

This chain connects TRBV29-1 to TRBJ2-7; weak D call: TRBD1 (6 bases). The CDR3 extends over 13 amino acids. The V gene lost 1 base and the J gene lost 3 bases, with 10 bases spanning the gap. Germline assignment: CDR1 SQVTM and CDR2 ANQGSEA. CDR3 sequence (DNA): TGCAGCGTTGAAGGCTCAGGGGTCTACGAGCAGTACTTC. Amino acids: CSVEGSGVYEQYF.

This sequence joins TRBV2 and TRBJ2-5; D could derive from TRBD1 or TRBD2 (6 bases each). Trimming took 2 bases from V and 0 from J, leaving 13 bases between them. CDR3 length equals 16 residues. From germline, CDR1 is SNHLY and CDR2 FYNNEI. The CDR3 DNA follows: TGTGCCAGCAGTGAAAGTCAGGGGAGGTACCAAGAGACCCAGTACTTC. Encoded protein: CASSESQGRYQETQYF. The variable domain in full, completed from reference TRBV2 and TRBJ2-5, reads EPEVTQTPSHQVTQMGQEVILRCVPISNHLYFYWYRQILGQKVEFLVSFYNNEISEKSEIFDDQFSVERPDGSNFTLKIRSTKLEDSAMYFCASSESQGRYQETQYFGPGTRLLVL.

This clone showed up just once. This chain joins TRBV4-3 and TRBJ2-1; D may be TRBD2 (6 bases). The V gene's germline CDR1 is LGHNA and CDR2 YSLEER. The CDR3 sequence is 16 residues long. V was shortened by 0 bases and J by 3 bases, with 12 bases between the two germline ends. The CDR3: CASSQEEGIGYNEQFF. Here the CDR3 DNA reads TGCGCCAGCAGCCAAGAGGAGGGGATCGGCTACAATGAGCAGTTCTTC.

The rearrangement joins TRBV5-6 to TRBJ2-2, with D tentatively TRBD1 (5 bases). The ends were cut back, 4 bases at V and 3 bases at J, with 7 bases in the middle. CDR1 SGHDT and CDR2 YYEEEE come from the germline V gene. The CDR3 covers 13 residues. This CDR3 reads CASSRGDTGELFF. The CDR3 DNA reads as TGTGCCAGCAGCAGGGGCGACACCGGGGAGCTGTTTTTT.

The chain links TRBV5-1 to TRBJ2-7, with 9 bases fitting TRBD2. The CDR3 totals 16 residues. Trimming cost V 3 bases and J 3 bases; bases outside gene matches: 10. CDR1 and CDR2 from the germline V gene are SGHRS and YFSETQ. The CDR3 DNA reads TGCGCCAGCAGCTGGAAGGGGACTAGCAGTCACTACGAGCAGTACTTC. Its protein product is CASSWKGTSSHYEQYF. Complete variable domain (other parts from reference TRBV5-1 and TRBJ2-7): KAGVTQTPRYLIKTRGQQVTLSCSPISGHRSVSWYQQTPGQGLQFLFEYFSETQRNKGNFPGRFSGRQFSNSRSEMNVSTLELGDSALYLCASSWKGTSSHYEQYFGPGTRLTVT.

CDR3 in amino acids: CASSFLIAGANVLTF. CDR3 bases: TGTGCCAGCAGCTTCCTCATTGCTGGGGCCAACGTCCTGACTTTC. The chain joins TRBV5-6 to TRBJ2-6; D gene uncertain. The V end lost 2 bases, the J end lost 2 bases, and 8 bases lay between the germline ends. Per germline, CDR1 SGHDT and CDR2 YYEEEE. The CDR3 runs to 15 residues.

Concerning this clone itself: The same CDR3 can be traced to other DNA sequences in this sample. The rearrangement uses TRBV28 and TRBJ1-5; the D gene is possibly TRBD1 (6 bases). V was cut by 5 bases and J by 6 bases, with 14 bases left in between. Germline assignment: CDR1 MDHEN and CDR2 SYDVKM. The CDR3 extends over 14 amino acids. This CDR3 reads CASSLGGLGQPQHF. CDR3 sequence (DNA): TGTGCCAGCAGTCTGGGGGGGCTCGGTCAGCCCCAGCATTTT.